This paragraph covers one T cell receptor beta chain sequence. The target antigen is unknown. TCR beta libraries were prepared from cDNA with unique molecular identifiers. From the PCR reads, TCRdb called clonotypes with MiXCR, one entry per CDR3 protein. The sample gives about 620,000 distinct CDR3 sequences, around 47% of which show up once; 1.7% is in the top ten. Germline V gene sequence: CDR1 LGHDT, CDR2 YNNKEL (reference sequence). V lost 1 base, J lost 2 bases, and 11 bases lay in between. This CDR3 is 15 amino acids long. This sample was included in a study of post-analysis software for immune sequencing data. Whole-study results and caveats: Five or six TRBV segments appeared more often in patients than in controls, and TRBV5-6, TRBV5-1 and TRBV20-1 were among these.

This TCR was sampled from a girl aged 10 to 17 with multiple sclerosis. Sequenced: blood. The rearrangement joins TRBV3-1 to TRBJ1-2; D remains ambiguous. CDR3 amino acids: CASSQGDMGNYGYTF. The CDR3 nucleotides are TGTGCCAGCAGCCAAGGAGACATGGGCAACTATGGCTACACCTTC. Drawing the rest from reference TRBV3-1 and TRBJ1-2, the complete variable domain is DTAVSQTPKYLVTQMGNDKSIKCEQNLGHDTMYWYKQDSKKFLKIMFSYNNKELIINETVPNRFSPKSPDKAHLNLHINSLELGDSAVYFCASSQGDMGNYGYTFGSGTRLTVV.